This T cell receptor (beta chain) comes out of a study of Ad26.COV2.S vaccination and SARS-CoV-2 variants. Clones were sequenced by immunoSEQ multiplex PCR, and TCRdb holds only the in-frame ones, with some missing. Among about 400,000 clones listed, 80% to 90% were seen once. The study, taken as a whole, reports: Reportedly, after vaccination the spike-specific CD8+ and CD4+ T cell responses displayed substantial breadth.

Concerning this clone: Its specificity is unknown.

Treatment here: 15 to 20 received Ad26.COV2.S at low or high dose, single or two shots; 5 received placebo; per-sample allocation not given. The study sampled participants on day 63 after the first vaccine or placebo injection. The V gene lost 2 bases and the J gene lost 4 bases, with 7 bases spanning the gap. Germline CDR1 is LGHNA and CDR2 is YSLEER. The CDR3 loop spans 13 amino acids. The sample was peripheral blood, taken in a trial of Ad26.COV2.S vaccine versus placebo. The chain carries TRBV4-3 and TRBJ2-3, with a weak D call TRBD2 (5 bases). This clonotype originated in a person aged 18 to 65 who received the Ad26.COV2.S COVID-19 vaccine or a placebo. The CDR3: CASSQHGADTQYF. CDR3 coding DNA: TGCGCCAGCAGCCAACACGGGGCAGATACGCAGTATTTT.